A single sample is the source of the 20 T cell receptor beta chains below, sequenced in a study of T cells in Graves' hyperthyroidism and ophthalmopathy. The TCR beta CDR3 regions underwent amplification using RNA transcripts as the source. The HTBI primer set served for first-round RT-PCR of the TCR CDR3. TCRdb re-called the multiplex PCR reads with MiXCR, one entry per CDR3 protein. The sample has around 300,000 distinct CDR3 sequences, approximately 15% seen once; the top ten hold roughly 25%. Specimen: blood. These receptors all stem from a woman aged 25 to 45 with Graves' hyperthyroidism.

This clonotype was seen ten or more times. V usage is TRBV12-3 or TRBV12-4 and J usage is TRBJ1-4; tentatively, D is TRBD1 (6 bases). CDR3 length: 16 amino acids. Trimming stripped 3 bases from V and 3 bases from J, with 14 bases between. CDR3 DNA: TGTGCCAGCAGTTTGGGTCGGCGACAGGCTAATGAAAAACTGTTTTTT. Translation gives CASSLGRRQANEKLFF.

This clonotype was counted ten times or more. The gene calls are TRBV28 and TRBJ2-1; D not resolved. V lost 3 bases and J 12 bases, leaving 15 bases between the germline ends. Germline assignment: CDR1 MDHEN and CDR2 SYDVKM. This CDR3 spans 13 amino acids. The CDR3 DNA reads TGTGCCAGCAGTTTGCCTTCTCGAGTATGGCAGTTCTTC. Translated, it gives CASSLPSRVWQFF.

Only a few counts were recorded for this clonotype. V gene TRBV28 combines with J gene TRBJ2-2; a possible D gene is TRBD1 (6 bases). The V gene's germline CDR1 is MDHEN and CDR2 SYDVKM. Trimming took 5 bases from V and 5 from J, leaving 15 bases between them. This CDR3 has 15 residues. CDR3 DNA sequence: TGTGCCAGCAGTGGGTCGAGCAGGGGAACCGGGGAGCTGTTTTTT. Its translation is CASSGSSRGTGELFF.

Many counts were recorded for this clonotype. J is TRBJ2-5 and V is TRBV20-1, with TRBD2 as a possible D gene (5 bases). The CDR3 is made up of 13 amino acids. Per the germline V gene, CDR1 is DFQATT and CDR2 is SNEGSKA (reference sequence). V dropped 6 bases and J dropped 1 base, with 12 bases sitting between them. CDR3 amino acids: CSARPSGQETQYF. CDR3 nucleotides: TGCAGTGCCCGACCCAGCGGCCAAGAGACCCAGTACTTC.

This clonotype occurred many times. The rearrangement links TRBV5-5 to TRBJ2-3; perhaps TRBD2 as D (5 bases). Germline CDR1 and CDR2: SGHKS and YYEKEE (reference sequence). V dropped 2 bases and J dropped 5 bases, with 9 bases sitting between them. The CDR3 runs to 13 residues. CDR3 residues: CASSFREIDTQYF. In DNA form, the CDR3 reads TGTGCCAGCAGCTTTAGGGAGATAGATACGCAGTATTTT. Supplemented by reference TRBV5-5 and TRBJ2-3, the full variable domain reads DAGVTQSPTHLIKTRGQQVTLRCSPISGHKSVSWYQQVLGQGPQFIFQYYEKEERGRGNFPDRFSARQFPNYSSELNVNALLLGDSALYLCASSFREIDTQYFGPGTRLTVL.

This clonotype was counted only a few times. The V gene is TRBV7-9, the J gene TRBJ2-1; D unclear. Between the trimmed V and J ends, which lost 5 bases and 7 bases, there was a span of 9 bases. Germline V CDR1 and CDR2: SEHNR, FQNEAQ (reference sequence). The length of the CDR3 is 12 residues. The CDR3 DNA sequence: TGTGCCAGCAGCGAGGTGGAAAATGAGCAGTTCTTC. It specifies CASSEVENEQFF.

In the case of this clonotype: A much larger clone sits a single nucleotide away, making a read error possible. The rearrangement links TRBV19 to TRBJ2-1, with D uncertain. V shed 5 bases and J shed 7 bases, with 9 bases lying between them. The CDR3 contains 12 residues. Germline CDR1 is LNHDA and CDR2 is SQIVND (reference sequence). The CDR3 DNA is TGTGCCAGTAGTTTTGCCGGGAATGAGCAGTTCTTC. This encodes CASSFAGNEQFF.

This clonotype was counted many times. The V call is TRBV7-2, the J call TRBJ2-1, with TRBD1 matching 8 bases. V was clipped by 5 bases and J by 9 bases; unmatched bases: 9. CDR1 and CDR2 (germline): SGHTA, FQGNSA. The CDR3 covers 14 residues. CDR3 nucleotides: TGTGCCAGCAGCCCCTCAGGGGGCTACGGTGAGCAGTTCTTC. Its protein product is CASSPSGGYGEQFF. Combining the CDR3 with reference TRBV7-2 and TRBJ2-1 gives the whole variable domain GAGVSQSPSNKVTEKGKDVELRCDPISGHTALYWYRQSLGQGLEFLIYFQGNSAPDKSGLPSDRFSAERTGGSVSTLTIQRTQQEDSAVYLCASSPSGGYGEQFFGPGTRLTVL.

The table lists this clonotype with a few counts. The V gene is TRBV5-1, the J gene TRBJ2-3, with a weak D call TRBD2 (5 bases). Germline V lookup: CDR1 SGHRS, CDR2 YFSETQ. The length of the CDR3 is 17 residues. Trimming shortened V by 2 bases and J by 2 bases, and 18 bases separated the two germline ends. The DNA of the CDR3 is TGCGCCAGCAGCTTTTACGGACTGCACGCCATCACAGATACGCAGTATTTT. Translated: CASSFYGLHAITDTQYF.

This clonotype was recorded at least ten times. This chain connects TRBV28 to TRBJ1-1; D might be TRBD1 (5 bases). The CDR3 consists of 13 residues. V was pared by 5 bases and J by 3 bases, with 10 bases between. CDR1 and CDR2 (germline): MDHEN, SYDVKM. The DNA for the CDR3 is TGTGCCAGCAGTGGCGGGACGGACACTGAAGCTTTCTTT. Translating it yields CASSGGTDTEAFF.

This clonotype was counted ten times or more. CDR3 coding DNA: TGTGCCAGCGCGAGGGACAGGGTCGGCAACGAGCAGTACTTC. Translation gives CASARDRVGNEQYF. The chain employs TRBV13 and TRBJ2-7; TRBD1 matches 9 bases. CDR3 length: 14 residues. V lost 8 bases to trimming and J lost 5 bases; unmatched junction nucleotides: 10. Germline lookup yields CDR1 PRHDT and CDR2 FYEKMQ (reference sequence).

This clonotype showed up just a few times. V and J are TRBV11-1 and TRBJ2-1; the match to TRBD2 covers 7 bases. V trimming: 4 bases; J trimming: 2 bases; junction bases outside the gene matches: 5. The CDR3 extends over 15 amino acids. Germline assignment: CDR1 SGHAT and CDR2 FQDESV (reference sequence). The CDR3 reads CASSSQRGPYNEQFF. The CDR3 region has the DNA TGTGCCAGCAGCTCACAGCGGGGCCCCTACAATGAGCAGTTCTTC.

The chain couples TRBV5-1 to TRBJ1-2; 7 nucleotides match TRBD1. Trimming cost V 2 bases and J 4 bases; bases outside gene matches: 8. The CDR3 is made up of 15 amino acids. The germline gives CDR1 SGHRS, CDR2 YFSETQ. CDR3: CASSLYLTGTYGYTF. In nucleotides, the CDR3 is TGCGCCAGCAGCTTATACCTGACAGGGACCTATGGCTACACCTTC. Full variable domain (missing parts from reference TRBV5-1 and TRBJ1-2): KAGVTQTPRYLIKTRGQQVTLSCSPISGHRSVSWYQQTPGQGLQFLFEYFSETQRNKGNFPGRFSGRQFSNSRSEMNVSTLELGDSALYLCASSLYLTGTYGYTFGSGTRLTVV.

The table lists this clonotype with many counts. The rearrangement joins TRBV7-2 to TRBJ2-1; TRBD2 matches at 10 bases. The trim removed 3 bases at V and 5 bases at J, leaving 4 bases unmatched. The CDR3 length is 15 residues. Looked up from germline, CDR1 is SGHTA and CDR2 is FQGNSA. In nucleotides, the CDR3 is TGTGCCAGCAGCTTCCTAGCGGGAGTCCACAATGAGCAGTTCTTC. The encoded protein is CASSFLAGVHNEQFF. The variable domain in full, with the rest retrieved from reference TRBV7-2 and TRBJ2-1, is GAGVSQSPSNKVTEKGKDVELRCDPISGHTALYWYRQSLGQGLEFLIYFQGNSAPDKSGLPSDRFSAERTGGSVSTLTIQRTQQEDSAVYLCASSFLAGVHNEQFFGPGTRLTVL.

This clonotype was observed a few times. The V call is TRBV30, the J call TRBJ1-1, with D uncertain. Germline loops: CDR1 GTSNPN, CDR2 SVGIG (reference sequence). CDR3 length: 13 residues. V lost 3 bases, J lost 2 bases, and 10 bases lay in between. CDR3 coding DNA: TGTGCCTGGAGATTGACGAGAAACACTGAAGCTTTCTTT. Translating gives CAWRLTRNTEAFF.

This clonotype has at least ten counts. The J gene is TRBJ2-3, the V gene TRBV24-1; 9 bases agree with TRBD1. Germline loops: CDR1 KGHDR, CDR2 SFDVKD. This CDR3 has 17 residues. Unmatched junction bases numbered 10, after V lost 4 bases and J lost 3 bases. The chain's CDR3 is CATSDPTLGQGTDTQYF. CDR3 DNA sequence: TGTGCCACCAGTGACCCAACCCTTGGACAGGGGACAGATACGCAGTATTTT.

The table lists this clonotype with many counts. This chain connects TRBV12-3 or TRBV12-4 to TRBJ1-4, with unresolved D. CDR3 length: 14 residues. Trimming took off 3 bases at V and 0 bases at J, with 5 bases between the two ends. As DNA, the CDR3 is TGTGCCAGCAGTTTTACCGCAACTAATGAAAAACTGTTTTTT. Amino acid sequence: CASSFTATNEKLFF.

This clonotype was seen a handful of times. The V call is TRBV7-2, the J call TRBJ1-2; weak D call: TRBD1 (6 bases). Germline assignment: CDR1 SGHTA and CDR2 FQGNSA. V lost 4 bases, J lost 0 bases, and 9 bases lay in between. This CDR3 region has 14 residues. This CDR3 reads CASSSTGANYGYTF. The CDR3 DNA is TGTGCCAGCAGCTCGACAGGAGCTAACTATGGCTACACCTTC. The full variable domain, in which reference TRBV7-2 and TRBJ1-2 provide the parts outside the CDR3, is GAGVSQSPSNKVTEKGKDVELRCDPISGHTALYWYRQSLGQGLEFLIYFQGNSAPDKSGLPSDRFSAERTGGSVSTLTIQRTQQEDSAVYLCASSSTGANYGYTFGSGTRLTVV.

This clonotype was observed at least ten times. This rearrangement joins TRBV27 to TRBJ2-7, with 12 bases matching TRBD1. The length of the CDR3 is 16 residues. Germline V lookup: CDR1 MNHEY, CDR2 SMNVEV (reference sequence). Unmatched junction bases numbered 6, after V lost 4 bases and J lost 2 bases. For the CDR3, the DNA is TGTGCCAGCAGTTCATGGGACAGGGGGCAGCCCTACGAGCAGTACTTC. It codes for CASSSWDRGQPYEQYF.

This clonotype was seen a handful of times. The CDR3 DNA sequence: TGCAGTGCTAGTTTGGTGGCCTCAAATGAAAAACTGTTTTTT. Translation gives CSASLVASNEKLFF. This chain connects TRBV20-1 to TRBJ1-4; D call uncertain. V gave up 3 bases and J gave up 5 bases, with 13 bases separating them. Germline V gene lookup returns CDR1 DFQATT and CDR2 SNEGSKA (reference sequence). The CDR3 is 14 amino acids.